The clone carrying this T cell receptor beta chain has more than one count but fewer than ten. These data belong to a study of cytomegalovirus exposure and HLA in healthy donors. This CDR3 is built from 14 residues. Trimming cost V 6 bases and J 0 bases, with 12 bases left between them. The germline gives CDR1 MNHEY, CDR2 SMNVEV (reference sequence). The PCR employed 60 Vbeta primers together with 13 Jbeta primers. Some clones are missing from TCRdb's copy, which holds only in-frame ones; the method was immunoSEQ multiplex PCR. The sample shows about 200,000 clones, 82% of them seen only once. Sequencing was performed on PBMCs. The source of this sequence is a boy between 2 and 10 years old in good health and CMV-seronegative. This chain links TRBV27 with TRBJ2-7; perhaps TRBD2 as D (5 bases). CDR3 amino acids: CASRPGGYSYEQYF. In DNA form, the CDR3 reads TGTGCCAGCAGACCGGGCGGGTACTCCTACGAGCAGTACTTC.